Included here is one T cell receptor beta chain sequence, with context. This specimen comes from a study of CD8+CD57+ T cells in acquired aplastic anemia. Study context: Mean yield of DNA from sorted CD4+ and CD8+ cells was approximately 3 ug.

The CDR3 runs to 15 residues. The germline gives CDR1 LNHNV, CDR2 YYDKDF (reference sequence). V lost 5 bases, J lost 0 bases, and 10 bases lay in between. TCR beta VDJ and CDR3 profiling used genomic DNA as template. MiXCR, applied by TCRdb to the reads, yields one record per CDR3 protein. The table lists 180,000 or so distinct CDR3 sequences, around 45% of them singletons. The sequence came from a human donor in good health. The chain recombines TRBV15 with TRBJ1-4; D is uncertain. What was sequenced was sorted CD4+, CD8+, or CD8+CD57+ T cells (not recorded which) from PBMCs. The CDR3 bases are TGTGCCACCAGCGAAAATATTGCAACTAATGAAAAACTGTTTTTT. This translates into CATSENIATNEKLFF. The whole variable domain, filled in from reference TRBV15 and TRBJ1-4, reads DAMVIQNPRYQVTQFGKPVTLSCSQTLNHNVMYWYQQKSSQAPKLLFHYYDKDFNNEADTPDNFQSRRPNTSFCFLDIRSPGLGDTAMYLCATSENIATNEKLFFGSGTQLSVL.